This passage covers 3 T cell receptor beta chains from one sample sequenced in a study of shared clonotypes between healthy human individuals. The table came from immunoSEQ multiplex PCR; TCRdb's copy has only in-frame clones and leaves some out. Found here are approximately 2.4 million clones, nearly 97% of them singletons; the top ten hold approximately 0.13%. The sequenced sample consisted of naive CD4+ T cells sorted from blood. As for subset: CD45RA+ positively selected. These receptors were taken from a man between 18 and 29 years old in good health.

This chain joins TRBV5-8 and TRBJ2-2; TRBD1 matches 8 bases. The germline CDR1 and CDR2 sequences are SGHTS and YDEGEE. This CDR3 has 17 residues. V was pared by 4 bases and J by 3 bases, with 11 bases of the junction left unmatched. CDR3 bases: TGTGCCAGCAGCCTGGGGTTAGGACAGGGAGACACCGGGGAGCTGTTTTTT. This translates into CASSLGLGQGDTGELFF.

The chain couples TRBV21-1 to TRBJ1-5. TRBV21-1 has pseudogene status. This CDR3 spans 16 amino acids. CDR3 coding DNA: TGTGCCAGCATCTCTCACCGGAGTTATAGCAATCAGCCCCAGCATTTT. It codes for CASISHRSYSNQPQHF.

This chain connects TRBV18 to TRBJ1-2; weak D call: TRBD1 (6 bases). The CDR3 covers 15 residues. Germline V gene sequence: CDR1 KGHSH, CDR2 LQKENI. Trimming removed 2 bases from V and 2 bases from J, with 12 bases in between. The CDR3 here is CASSPLAGVNYGYTF. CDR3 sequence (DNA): TGTGCCAGCTCACCATTGGCAGGGGTGAACTATGGCTACACCTTC. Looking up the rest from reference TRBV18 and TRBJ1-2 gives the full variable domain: NAGVMQNPRHLVRRRGQEARLRCSPMKGHSHVYWYRQLPEEGLKFMVYLQKENIIDESGMPKERFSAEFPKEGPSILRIQQVVRGDSAAYFCASSPLAGVNYGYTFGSGTRLTVV.